This T cell receptor beta chain was identified in a study of control samples from healthy donors and cancer patients. Assay used: immunoSEQ multiplex PCR; TCRdb lists only in-frame clones, some missing. In the table there are 150,000 to 200,000 clones, approximately 94% of which are singletons. Unmatched junction bases numbered 5, after V lost 7 bases and J lost 9 bases. From germline, CDR1 is ENHRY and CDR2 SYGVKD. The CDR3 sequence is 12 residues long. The sample comprised blood. The chain joins TRBV10-3 to TRBJ2-1, with 8 bases aligning to TRBD2. This TCR was recovered from a woman aged 18-35 years in good health. This chain's CDR3 is CAIMGLDAEQFF. CDR3 in DNA: TGTGCCATCATGGGACTAGACGCTGAGCAGTTCTTC.